These T cell receptor beta chains were read from a single sample in a study of molecular identifiers for immune sequencing clone quantification. In TCRdb, the PCR reads were re-called with MiXCR into one record per CDR3 protein. This repertoire shows around 82,000 distinct CDR3 sequences, around 20% found once; its top ten account for around 0.91%. Sequencing was carried out using naive CD8+ T cells from blood, with Jurkat cell RNA spiked in. The source is a human donor in good health. Some libraries in this study had Jurkat cell RNA spiked in. Each CDR3 is given with its conserved first and last residue. The D gene is left open where the match is weak. Some rows mark clone size as missing; the rest say once, few, many or name a class of expanded clone.

D	V	size	J	CDR3	DNA
TRBD1	TRBV18	many	TRBJ2-7	CASSPRDRVTYEQYF	TGTGCCAGCTCACCCCGGGACAGAGTAACCTACGAGCAGTACTTC
TRBD1	TRBV5-1	many	TRBJ1-1	CASSARTGGPEAFF	TGCGCCAGCAGCGCCCGGACAGGGGGCCCTGAAGCTTTCTTT
.	TRBV4-2	.	TRBJ2-7	CAGSSPTAGLDEQYF	TGTGCCGGCAGCTCCCCCACTGCGGGCCTGGACGAGCAGTACTTC
.	TRBV29-1	medium-sized	TRBJ2-3	CSVESRGIRVSTDTQYF	TGCAGCGTTGAATCCCGGGGGATTAGAGTGAGCACAGATACGCAGTATTTT
TRBD2	TRBV3-1	.	TRBJ2-2	CASSLAGGATGELFF	TGTGCCAGCTCCCTAGCGGGAGGTGCCACCGGGGAGCTGTTTTTT
.	TRBV19	many	TRBJ2-3	CASSIEGGADTQYF	TGTGCCAGTAGTATAGAAGGAGGGGCAGATACGCAGTATTTT
TRBD1	TRBV10-2	many	TRBJ1-4	CASKQGAGEKLFF	TGCGCCAGCAAACAGGGGGCGGGTGAAAAACTGTTTTTT
TRBD2	TRBV28	many	TRBJ2-7	CASSPIARLAGDQYEQYF	TGTGCCAGCAGTCCCATCGCCAGACTAGCGGGAGACCAGTACGAGCAGTACTTC
TRBD2	TRBV29-1	many	TRBJ2-7	CSVEGLRESYEQYF	TGCAGCGTTGAGGGCCTGCGGGAGTCTTACGAGCAGTACTTC
.	TRBV7-9	many	TRBJ2-7	CASSPMTYEQYF	TGTGCCAGCAGCCCCATGACTTACGAGCAGTACTTC
.	TRBV7-9	many	TRBJ2-7	CASSLGGDQDQRYEQYF	TGTGCCAGCAGCTTAGGGGGTGACCAGGACCAGCGCTACGAGCAGTACTTC
TRBD2	TRBV2	many	TRBJ2-3	CASSESPGLASTDTQYF	TGTGCCAGCAGTGAAAGTCCGGGACTAGCTAGCACAGATACGCAGTATTTT
TRBD1	TRBV11-2	many	TRBJ1-3	CASSMGQKSSGNTIYF	TGTGCCAGCAGCATGGGACAGAAGAGCTCTGGAAACACCATATATTTT
.	TRBV7-9	once	TRBJ2-2	CASSPRGSNTGELFF	TGTGCCAGCAGCCCTCGGGGGTCGAACACCGGGGAGCTGTTTTTT
.	TRBV27	many	TRBJ1-5	CASSLGSGQPQHF	TGTGCCAGCAGTTTGGGGTCCGGTCAGCCCCAGCATTTT
TRBD1	TRBV12-3/TRBV12-4	many	TRBJ1-5	CASSWDRGHYSNQPQHF	TGTGCCAGCAGTTGGGACAGGGGACACTATAGCAATCAGCCCCAGCATTTT
.	TRBV29-1	.	TRBJ1-2	CSVFIGGLYGYTF	TGCAGCGTCTTCATTGGGGGTCTCTATGGCTACACCTTC
.	TRBV6-5	many	TRBJ1-6	CASSTGSNGNSPLHF	TGTGCCAGCAGTACAGGGTCAAACGGTAATTCACCCCTCCACTTT
.	TRBV4-1	many	TRBJ1-5	CASSQGEFYSNQPQHF	TGCGCCAGCAGCCAAGGAGAGTTTTATAGCAATCAGCCCCAGCATTTT
TRBD2	TRBV13	.	TRBJ2-5	CASSLGLAAGETQYF	TGTGCCAGCAGCTTGGGACTAGCGGCGGGAGAGACCCAGTACTTC
.	TRBV7-9	many	TRBJ1-2	CASSLIVRTLSSVGYTF	TGTGCCAGCAGCTTAATTGTTAGGACGTTATCTTCAGTTGGCTACACCTTC
.	TRBV29-1	.	TRBJ1-1	CSVRRDQNAEAFF	TGCAGCGTTCGAAGGGACCAGAACGCTGAAGCTTTCTTT
.	TRBV7-6	.	TRBJ2-7	CASSLGLSLGEQYF	TGTGCCAGCAGCCTGGGCCTTTCTCTGGGGGAGCAGTACTTC
TRBD1	TRBV19	many	TRBJ1-4	CASSSGTGLATNEKLFF	TGTGCCAGTAGTTCTGGGACAGGCCTCGCCACTAATGAAAAACTGTTTTTT
.	TRBV19	many	TRBJ1-1	CASSDPENTEAFF	TGTGCCAGTTCCGATCCCGAGAACACTGAAGCTTTCTTT
.	TRBV6-2/TRBV6-3	many	TRBJ2-1	CASSFRQVHSYNEQFF	TGTGCCAGCAGTTTCCGACAGGTCCACTCCTACAATGAGCAGTTCTTC
TRBD1	TRBV5-1	many	TRBJ2-3	CASGPGQGTPSTDTQYF	TGCGCCAGCGGACCGGGACAGGGAACCCCTAGCACAGATACGCAGTATTTT
.	TRBV3-1	.	TRBJ2-3	CASSQDAPDTQYF	TGTGCCAGCAGCCAAGATGCCCCAGATACGCAGTATTTT
.	TRBV18	many	TRBJ1-1	CASSLNTGSNTEAFF	TGTGCCAGCTCACTCAATACAGGGTCGAACACTGAAGCTTTCTTT
TRBD2	TRBV6-2/TRBV6-3	many	TRBJ2-3	CASRHRTRGTDTQYF	TGTGCCAGCAGACATAGGACTAGGGGCACAGATACGCAGTATTTT
.	TRBV20-1	many	TRBJ2-7	CSASSGDGYEQYF	TGCAGTGCTAGCTCCGGGGATGGGTACGAGCAGTACTTC
.	TRBV4-1	many	TRBJ2-3	CASSQTAGRVTDTQYF	TGCGCCAGCAGCCAGACGGCGGGACGAGTCACAGATACGCAGTATTTT
.	TRBV5-6	many	TRBJ2-7	CASSPLGSYEQYF	TGTGCCAGCAGCCCCCTAGGATCCTACGAGCAGTACTTC
TRBD2	TRBV4-3	many	TRBJ2-7	CASRPGLGVNEQYF	TGCGCCAGCAGACCGGGACTAGGGGTAAACGAGCAGTACTTC
.	TRBV7-9	.	TRBJ1-5	CASSAEGDIDQPQHF	TGTGCCAGCAGCGCCGAAGGGGACATCGATCAGCCCCAGCATTTT
.	TRBV6-2/TRBV6-3	many	TRBJ2-7	CASSKPRTHPAPYEQYF	TGTGCCAGCAGTAAACCTCGGACACACCCGGCCCCCTACGAGCAGTACTTC
TRBD1	TRBV6-1	many	TRBJ2-7	CASSDRGPYEQYF	TGTGCCAGCAGTGACAGGGGGCCCTACGAGCAGTACTTC
.	TRBV5-1	many	TRBJ2-1	CASSLAYGGATGDEQFF	TGCGCCAGCAGCTTGGCGTACGGCGGGGCTACAGGCGATGAGCAGTTCTTC
.	TRBV20-1	many	TRBJ1-5	CSASGVEGISPQHF	TGCAGTGCTAGTGGGGTAGAAGGGATCAGCCCCCAGCATTTT
TRBD2	TRBV9	.	TRBJ2-7	CASSVAGGVSEQYF	TGTGCCAGCAGCGTAGCGGGAGGGGTGAGCGAGCAGTACTTC
.	TRBV12-3/TRBV12-4	many	TRBJ1-4	CASSFAVAPGLNEKLFF	TGTGCCAGCAGTTTCGCGGTGGCCCCGGGGCTTAACGAAAAACTGTTTTTT
.	TRBV4-3	many	TRBJ1-4	CASSQERPTNEKLFF	TGCGCCAGCAGCCAAGAGAGACCGACTAATGAAAAACTGTTTTTT
TRBD2	TRBV5-4	many	TRBJ2-7	CASREGTSGNYEQYF	TGTGCCAGCCGTGAGGGGACTAGCGGGAACTACGAGCAGTACTTC
TRBD1	TRBV13	many	TRBJ2-4	CASSSWTGDEGLAKNIQYF	TGTGCCAGCAGCTCATGGACAGGGGATGAGGGGCTAGCCAAAAACATTCAGTACTTC
.	TRBV2	few	TRBJ1-5	CAGSGWGLSGQPQHF	TGTGCCGGCAGTGGATGGGGGCTGTCCGGTCAGCCCCAGCATTTT
.	TRBV30	many	TRBJ2-1	CAWSVPGPYNEQFF	TGTGCCTGGAGTGTCCCAGGGCCCTACAATGAGCAGTTCTTC
.	TRBV13	many	TRBJ2-3	CASSLGQDTQYF	TGTGCCAGCAGCTTAGGGCAAGATACGCAGTATTTT